This TCR beta chain emerged from a study of PD-1 blockade in classical Hodgkin lymphoma. Produced via immunoSEQ multiplex PCR; TCRdb's table is partial and in-frame only. The top ten clones hold under 4% of a sample with about 30,000 clones, 80% to 95% of them seen once. Regarding time point: newly diagnosed, previously untreated cHL patient sample. Comparison samples consisted of PBMCs from newly diagnosed, untreated classical Hodgkin lymphoma. This receptor was taken from a human donor with classical Hodgkin lymphoma. Material for sequencing was peripheral blood mononuclear cells (PBMCs).

In nucleotides, the CDR3 is TGTGCCAGCGCGGAGGGCCTATCACCAGATACGCAGTATTTT. Translated, it gives CASAEGLSPDTQYF. This sequence joins TRBV7-3 and TRBJ2-3; D might be TRBD2 (6 bases). V shed 8 bases and J shed 4 bases, with 16 bases lying between them. This CDR3 region has 14 residues. The germline CDR1 and CDR2 sequences are SGHTA and FQGTGA.